This T cell receptor beta chain is drawn from a study of T-cell memory formation after mild COVID-19. Study-level findings and limits: Contracting clones from day 15 to 85 showed balanced CD4/CD8; later expanders favored CD4+. The authors did not confirm SARS-CoV-2 specificity of second-wave clones peaking day 37.

The junction had 6 bases not matched to a gene; V was cut back by 7 bases and J by 4 bases. Germline loops: CDR1 MGHDK, CDR2 SYGVNS. The CDR3 contains 13 residues. TCRdb re-derived calls from the 5' RACE reads in MiXCR, one entry per CDR3 protein. Seen here are roughly 620,000 distinct CDR3 sequences, about 20% observed once, and the top ten hold about 12%. Comment on this clonotype: The antigen remains unidentified.

What was sequenced was PBMCs or a T cell subset sorted from them (not recorded which). The rearrangement joins TRBV25-1 to TRBJ1-1; 7 nucleotides match TRBD1. The sequence came from an adult woman who had mild COVID-19 (a few samples of this study predate the infection). Cell type and time point are not known. The CDR3, as DNA: TGTGCCAGCACCCTGGACAGGAGCACTGAAGCTTTCTTT. This encodes CASTLDRSTEAFF.